A selection of T cell receptor beta chains follows, all from one sample in a study of beta chain features in type 1 diabetes. The assay was immunoSEQ multiplex PCR, and TCRdb's table has in-frame clones only and misses some. This table has around 250,000 clones, roughly 21% appearing once. The source material was naive CD4+ T cells from blood. These receptors were obtained from a woman between 40 and 50 years old with type 1 diabetes. Each CDR3 is given without its conserved first and last residue.

>TRBV6-5|TRBJ1-5
ASSYSVDQPQH
>TRBV18|TRBJ1-1
ASFSREGETEAF
>TRBV10-3|TRBJ2-1
AIGSDRVISNEQF
>TRBV28|TRBJ2-7
ASSFEHYSYEQY
>TRBV7-2|TRBJ1-4
ASRRGGGKLF
>TRBV7-2|TRBJ2-4
ASSSTVGRYIQY
>TRBV7-6|TRBJ2-7
ASSPQPDSYEQY
>TRBV4-3|TRBJ2-1
ASSQDAHTAGLLQREQF
>TRBV29-1|TRBJ2-2
SVAADSRRTGELF
>TRBV18|TRBJ2-1
ASSPPSTNYNEQF
>TRBV11-2|TRBJ2-7
ASSLGEGREQY
>TRBV25-1|TRBJ2-5
ASSGTGGPRQETQY
>TRBV29-1|TRBJ2-4
SAIQGLSGAKNIQY
>TRBV29-1|TRBJ2-7
SVVGLTRYEQY
>TRBV19|TRBJ2-7
ASRGQDPREQY
>TRBV4-1|TRBJ2-7
ASSRSRDRAFHEQY
>TRBV7-2|TRBJ1-1
ASSSQGSTEAF
>TRBV5-4|TRBJ2-7
ASSLASSYEQY
>TRBV28|TRBJ2-7
ASSLSWREQY
>TRBV4-1|TRBJ2-3
ASSQAGLRHTDTQY
>TRBV5-1|TRBJ1-2
ASSLDNSGYT
>TRBV28|TRBJ1-1
ASTLRGTEAF
>TRBV28|TRBJ2-1
ASYWSGSNEQF
>TRBV29-1|TRBJ1-2
SAGGVLGYT
>TRBV29-1|TRBJ1-2
SVDFAGGNYGYT
>TRBV5-1|TRBJ1-1
ASSLRGGTEAF
>TRBV28|TRBJ2-1
ASITEGREQF
>TRBV4-1|TRBJ2-1
ASSQANQAIYNEQF
>TRBV6-5|TRBJ2-7
ASSYLPLDSSYEQY